What follows are 4 T cell receptor beta chains derived from one specimen sequenced in a study of blood T cells in healthy people across ages. Sample-barcoded 5' priming and a J-beta primer mix drove a second PCR of about 6 to 12 cycles. TCRdb re-derived calls from the 5' RACE reads in MiXCR, one entry per CDR3 protein. This sample carries some 1.4 million distinct CDR3 sequences, about 43% of them seen once, and the ten largest clones take 7.9%. The sequenced sample consisted of blood. These receptors all come from a woman younger than 30 in good health.

This clonotype came up once. The chain has TRBV12-3 or TRBV12-4 and TRBJ2-1, with 12 bases fitting TRBD2. J lost 2 bases, V lost 5 bases, and 4 bases had no gene match. This CDR3 has 16 amino acids. As DNA, the CDR3 is TGTGCCAGCAGTCGGACTAGCGGGGAGACCTACAATGAGCAGTTCTTC. This gives the protein CASSRTSGETYNEQFF.

This clonotype was detected a few times. The chain joins TRBV27 to TRBJ1-2, with D perhaps matching TRBD1 (6 bases). V lost 9 bases to trimming and J lost 7 bases, with 15 bases between them. This CDR3 is built from 12 residues. Germline loops: CDR1 MNHEY, CDR2 SMNVEV (reference sequence). CDR3 DNA sequence: TGTGCCAGTAATACCGAGGGGGGTGGCTACACCTTC. Its protein is CASNTEGGGYTF.

V usage is TRBV20-1 and J usage is TRBJ2-1, with 7 positions matching TRBD2. J lost 4 bases, V lost 6 bases, and 9 bases had no gene match. The CDR3 covers 14 residues. CDR1 and CDR2 (germline): DFQATT, SNEGSKA (reference sequence). CDR3 nucleotides: TGCAGTGCCCGGGCGGGGGAGATATACAATGAGCAGTTCTTC. Its translation is CSARAGEIYNEQFF.

At least ten counts were recorded for this clonotype. The chain combines TRBV12-3 or TRBV12-4 with TRBJ2-7; D is ambiguous. This CDR3 is built from 12 residues. V gave up 8 bases and J gave up 1 base, with 9 bases separating them. CDR3 in amino acids: CASSMGSYEQYF. The DNA for the CDR3 is TGTGCCAGCTCCATGGGGTCCTACGAGCAGTACTTC.